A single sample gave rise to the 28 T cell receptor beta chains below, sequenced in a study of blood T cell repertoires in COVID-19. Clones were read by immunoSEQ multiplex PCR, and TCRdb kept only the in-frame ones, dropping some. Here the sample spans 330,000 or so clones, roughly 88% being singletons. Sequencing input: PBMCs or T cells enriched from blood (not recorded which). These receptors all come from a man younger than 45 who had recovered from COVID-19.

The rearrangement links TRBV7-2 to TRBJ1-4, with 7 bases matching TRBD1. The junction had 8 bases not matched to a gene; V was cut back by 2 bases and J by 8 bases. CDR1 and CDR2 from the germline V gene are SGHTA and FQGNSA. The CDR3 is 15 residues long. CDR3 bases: TGTGCCAGCAGCTTACGGCAGGGGGTTTACGAAAAACTGTTTTTT. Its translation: CASSLRQGVYEKLFF.

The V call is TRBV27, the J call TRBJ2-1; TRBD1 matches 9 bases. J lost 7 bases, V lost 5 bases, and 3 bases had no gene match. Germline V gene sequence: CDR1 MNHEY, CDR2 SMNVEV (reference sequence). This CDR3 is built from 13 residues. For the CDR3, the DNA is TGTGCCAGCAGTACAGGACAGGGGAATGAGCAGTTCTTC. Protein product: CASSTGQGNEQFF.

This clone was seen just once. CDR3 nucleotides: TGTGCCAGCAGCTCCTGGAGGCCCGACAGGCTAGGGTACGAGCAGTACTTC. Protein product: CASSSWRPDRLGYEQYF. The chain couples TRBV25-1 to TRBJ2-7, with TRBD1 as a possible D gene (6 bases). The V and J ends lost 6 bases and 4 bases respectively, with 25 bases between them. The CDR3 runs 17 residues. CDR1 and CDR2 (germline): MGHDK, SYGVNS.

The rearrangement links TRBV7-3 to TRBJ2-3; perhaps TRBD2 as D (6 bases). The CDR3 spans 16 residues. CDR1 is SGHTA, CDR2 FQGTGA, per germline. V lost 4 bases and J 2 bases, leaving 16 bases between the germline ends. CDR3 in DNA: TGTGCCAGCAGCTCCCTTGGGGGACTCACCACAGATACGCAGTATTTT. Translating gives CASSSLGGLTTDTQYF.

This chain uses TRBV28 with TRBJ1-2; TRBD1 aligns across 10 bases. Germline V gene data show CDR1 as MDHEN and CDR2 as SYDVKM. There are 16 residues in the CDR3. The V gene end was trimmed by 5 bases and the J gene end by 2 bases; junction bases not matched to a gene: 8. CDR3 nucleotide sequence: TGTGCCAGCAGTCCCCTCCGACAGGGGGCGAACTATGGCTACACCTTC. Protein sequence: CASSPLRQGANYGYTF.

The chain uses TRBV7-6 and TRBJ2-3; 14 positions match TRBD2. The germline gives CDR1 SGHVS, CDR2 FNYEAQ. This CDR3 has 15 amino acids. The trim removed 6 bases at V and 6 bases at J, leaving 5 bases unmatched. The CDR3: CASRTSGGAWDTQYF. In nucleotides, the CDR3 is TGTGCCAGCAGGACTAGCGGGGGGGCATGGGATACGCAGTATTTT.

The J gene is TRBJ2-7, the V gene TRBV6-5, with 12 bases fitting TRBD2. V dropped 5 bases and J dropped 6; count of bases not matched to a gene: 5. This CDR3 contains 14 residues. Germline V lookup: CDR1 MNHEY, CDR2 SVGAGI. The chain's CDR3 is CASSPSGGGSEQYF. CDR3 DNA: TGTGCCAGCAGTCCTAGCGGGGGGGGAAGCGAGCAGTACTTC.

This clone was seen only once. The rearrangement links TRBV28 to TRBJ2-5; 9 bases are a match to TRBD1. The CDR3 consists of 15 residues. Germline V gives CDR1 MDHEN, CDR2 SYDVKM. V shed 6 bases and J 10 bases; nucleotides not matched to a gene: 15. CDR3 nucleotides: TGTGCCAGCAGCAGGACAGGGGCCCCCGGGGGACGCCAGTACTTC. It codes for CASSRTGAPGGRQYF.

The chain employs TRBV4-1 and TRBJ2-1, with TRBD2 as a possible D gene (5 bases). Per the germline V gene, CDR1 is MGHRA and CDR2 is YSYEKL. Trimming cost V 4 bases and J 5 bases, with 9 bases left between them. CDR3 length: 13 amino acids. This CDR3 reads CASSLGLHNEQFF. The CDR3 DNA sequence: TGCGCCAGCAGCCTCGGACTTCACAATGAGCAGTTCTTC.

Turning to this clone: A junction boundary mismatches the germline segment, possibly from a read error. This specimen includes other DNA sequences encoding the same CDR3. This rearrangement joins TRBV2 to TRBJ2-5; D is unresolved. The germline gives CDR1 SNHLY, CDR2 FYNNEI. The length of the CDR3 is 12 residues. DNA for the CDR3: TGCGCCAGCTGTCAGACTCAAGAGACCCAGTACTTC. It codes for CASCQTQETQYF.

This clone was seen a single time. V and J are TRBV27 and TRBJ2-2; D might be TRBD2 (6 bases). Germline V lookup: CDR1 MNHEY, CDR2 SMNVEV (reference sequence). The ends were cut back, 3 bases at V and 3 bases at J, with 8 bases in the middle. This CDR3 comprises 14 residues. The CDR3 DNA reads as TGTGCCAGCAGTTTTGGACTATACACCGGGGAGCTGTTTTTT. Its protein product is CASSFGLYTGELFF.

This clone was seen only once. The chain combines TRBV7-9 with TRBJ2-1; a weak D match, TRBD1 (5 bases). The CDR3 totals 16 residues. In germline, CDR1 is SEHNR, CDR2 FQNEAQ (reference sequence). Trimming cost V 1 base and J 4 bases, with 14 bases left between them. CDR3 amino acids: CASSLGTGAGYNEQFF. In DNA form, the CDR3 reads TGTGCCAGCAGCTTAGGTACCGGAGCAGGGTACAATGAGCAGTTCTTC.

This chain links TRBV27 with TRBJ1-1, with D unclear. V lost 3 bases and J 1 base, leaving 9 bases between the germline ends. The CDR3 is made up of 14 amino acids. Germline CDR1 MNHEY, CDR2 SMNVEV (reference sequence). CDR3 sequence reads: CASSFDGKNTEAFF. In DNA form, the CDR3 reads TGTGCCAGCAGTTTCGACGGGAAGAACACTGAAGCTTTCTTT.

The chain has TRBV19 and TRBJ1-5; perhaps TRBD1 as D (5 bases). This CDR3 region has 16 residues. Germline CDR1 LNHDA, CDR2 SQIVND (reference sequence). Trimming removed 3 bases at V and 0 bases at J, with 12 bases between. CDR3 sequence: CASSIEGLYSNQPQHF. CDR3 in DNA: TGTGCCAGTAGTATCGAGGGACTTTATAGCAATCAGCCCCAGCATTTT.

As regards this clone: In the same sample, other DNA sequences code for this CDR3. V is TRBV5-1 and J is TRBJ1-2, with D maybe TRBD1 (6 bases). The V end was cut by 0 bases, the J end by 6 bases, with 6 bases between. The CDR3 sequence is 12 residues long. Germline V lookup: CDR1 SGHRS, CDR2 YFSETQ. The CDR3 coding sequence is TGCGCCAGCAGCTTGGCAGGGGATGGCTACACCTTC. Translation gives CASSLAGDGYTF.

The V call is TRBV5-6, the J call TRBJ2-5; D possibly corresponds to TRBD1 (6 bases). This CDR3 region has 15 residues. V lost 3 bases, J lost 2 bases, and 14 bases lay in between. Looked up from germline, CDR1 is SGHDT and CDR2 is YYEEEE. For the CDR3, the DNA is TGTGCCAGCAGCTACCCCGCGGACAGACAAGAGACCCAGTACTTC. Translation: CASSYPADRQETQYF.

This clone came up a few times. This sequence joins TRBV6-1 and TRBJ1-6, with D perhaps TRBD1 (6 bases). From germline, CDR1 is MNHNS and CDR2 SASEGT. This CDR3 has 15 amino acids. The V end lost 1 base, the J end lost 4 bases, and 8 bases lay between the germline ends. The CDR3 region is CASSEGTAYNSPLHF. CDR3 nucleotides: TGTGCCAGCAGTGAAGGGACAGCTTATAATTCACCCCTCCACTTT.

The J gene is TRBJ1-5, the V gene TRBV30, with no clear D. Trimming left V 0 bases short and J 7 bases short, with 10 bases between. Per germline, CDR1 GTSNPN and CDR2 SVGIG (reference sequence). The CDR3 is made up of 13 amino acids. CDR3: CAWSVGSWQPQHF. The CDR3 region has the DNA TGTGCCTGGAGTGTCGGTAGTTGGCAGCCCCAGCATTTT.

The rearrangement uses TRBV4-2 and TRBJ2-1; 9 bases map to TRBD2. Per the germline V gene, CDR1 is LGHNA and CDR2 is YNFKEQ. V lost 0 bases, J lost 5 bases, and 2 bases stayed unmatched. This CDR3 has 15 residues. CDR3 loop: CASSQESSGNNEQFF. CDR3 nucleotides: TGTGCCAGCAGCCAAGAGTCTAGCGGGAACAATGAGCAGTTCTTC.

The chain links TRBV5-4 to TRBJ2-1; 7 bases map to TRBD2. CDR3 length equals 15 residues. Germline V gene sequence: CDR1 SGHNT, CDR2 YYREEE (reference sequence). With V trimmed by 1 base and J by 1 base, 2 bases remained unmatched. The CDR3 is CASSLQAGSYNEQFF. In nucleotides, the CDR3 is TGTGCCAGCAGCTTGCAAGCGGGGTCCTACAATGAGCAGTTCTTC. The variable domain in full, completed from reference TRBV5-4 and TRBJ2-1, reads ETGVTQSPTHLIKTRGQQVTLRCSSQSGHNTVSWYQQALGQGPQFIFQYYREEENGRGNFPPRFSGLQFPNYSSELNVNALELDDSALYLCASSLQAGSYNEQFFGPGTRLTVL.

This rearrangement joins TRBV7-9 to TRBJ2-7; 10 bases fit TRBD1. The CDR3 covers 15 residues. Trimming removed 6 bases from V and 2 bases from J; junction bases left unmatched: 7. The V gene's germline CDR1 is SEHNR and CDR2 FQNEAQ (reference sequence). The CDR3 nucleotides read TGTGCCAGCAGGTCGACAGGGGGCAGGACCTACGAGCAGTACTTC. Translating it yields CASRSTGGRTYEQYF.

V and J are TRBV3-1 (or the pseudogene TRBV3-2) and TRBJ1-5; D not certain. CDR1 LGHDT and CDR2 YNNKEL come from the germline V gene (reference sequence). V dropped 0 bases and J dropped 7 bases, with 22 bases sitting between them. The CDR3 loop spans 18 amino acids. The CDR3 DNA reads TGTGCCAGCAGCCAAGATCCATACGGTTGGGGAGGCGGACAGCCCCAGCATTTT. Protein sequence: CASSQDPYGWGGGQPQHF.

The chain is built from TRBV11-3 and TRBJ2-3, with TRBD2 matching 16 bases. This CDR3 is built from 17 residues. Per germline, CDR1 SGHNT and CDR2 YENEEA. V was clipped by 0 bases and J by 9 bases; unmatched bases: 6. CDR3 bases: TGTGCCAGCAGCTTAGAGGGACTAGCGGGGGGGCCGGGGACGCAGTATTTT. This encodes CASSLEGLAGGPGTQYF.

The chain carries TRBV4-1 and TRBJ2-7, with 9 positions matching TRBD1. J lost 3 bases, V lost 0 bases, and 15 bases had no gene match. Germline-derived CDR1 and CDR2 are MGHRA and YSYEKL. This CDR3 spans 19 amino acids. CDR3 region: CASSQEYRGLSGSHYEQYF. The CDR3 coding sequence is TGCGCCAGCAGCCAAGAATACAGGGGGCTGTCGGGGAGCCACTACGAGCAGTACTTC.

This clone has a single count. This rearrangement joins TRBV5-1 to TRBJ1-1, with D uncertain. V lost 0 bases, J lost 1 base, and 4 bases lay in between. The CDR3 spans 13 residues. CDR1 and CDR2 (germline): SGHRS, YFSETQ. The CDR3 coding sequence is TGCGCCAGCAGCTTGGGAGAGAACACTGAAGCTTTCTTT. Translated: CASSLGENTEAFF.

CDR3: CASSVELAQETQYF. The CDR3 DNA sequence: TGTGCCAGCAGCGTAGAACTAGCGCAAGAGACCCAGTACTTC. The chain is built from TRBV9 and TRBJ2-5, with TRBD2 matching over 7 bases. Trimming took 0 bases from V and 2 from J; bases not matched to a gene: 1. The germline V gene has CDR1 SGDLS and CDR2 YYNGEE. The CDR3 length is 14 residues.

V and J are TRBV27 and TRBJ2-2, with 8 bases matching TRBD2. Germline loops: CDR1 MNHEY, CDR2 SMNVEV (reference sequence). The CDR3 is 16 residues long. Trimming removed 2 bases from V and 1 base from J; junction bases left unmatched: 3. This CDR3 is CASSLGTRMNTGELFF. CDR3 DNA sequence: TGTGCCAGCAGTTTAGGGACTAGAATGAACACCGGGGAGCTGTTTTTT.

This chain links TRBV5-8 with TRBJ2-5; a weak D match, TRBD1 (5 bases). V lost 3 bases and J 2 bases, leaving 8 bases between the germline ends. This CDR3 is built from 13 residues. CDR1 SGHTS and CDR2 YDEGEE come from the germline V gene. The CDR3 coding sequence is TGTGCCAGCAGCTGGACACAACAAGAGACCCAGTACTTC. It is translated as CASSWTQQETQYF.